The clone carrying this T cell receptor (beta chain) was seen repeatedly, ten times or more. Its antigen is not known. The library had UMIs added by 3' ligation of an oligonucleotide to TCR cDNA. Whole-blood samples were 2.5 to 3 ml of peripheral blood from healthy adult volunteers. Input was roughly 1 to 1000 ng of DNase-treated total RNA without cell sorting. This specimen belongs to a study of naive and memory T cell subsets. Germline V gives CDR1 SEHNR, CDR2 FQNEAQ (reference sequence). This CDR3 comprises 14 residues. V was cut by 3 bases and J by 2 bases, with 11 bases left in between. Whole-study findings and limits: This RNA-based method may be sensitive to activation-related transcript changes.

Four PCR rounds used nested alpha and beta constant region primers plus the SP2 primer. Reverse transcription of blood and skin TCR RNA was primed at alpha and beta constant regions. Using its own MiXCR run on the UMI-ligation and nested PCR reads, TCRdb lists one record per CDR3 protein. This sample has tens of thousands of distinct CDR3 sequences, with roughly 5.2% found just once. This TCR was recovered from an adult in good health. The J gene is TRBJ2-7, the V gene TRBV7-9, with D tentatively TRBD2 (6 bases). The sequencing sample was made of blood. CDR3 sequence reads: CASSLRGGAYEQYF. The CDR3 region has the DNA TGTGCCAGCAGCTTGCGGGGCGGTGCCTACGAGCAGTACTTC.